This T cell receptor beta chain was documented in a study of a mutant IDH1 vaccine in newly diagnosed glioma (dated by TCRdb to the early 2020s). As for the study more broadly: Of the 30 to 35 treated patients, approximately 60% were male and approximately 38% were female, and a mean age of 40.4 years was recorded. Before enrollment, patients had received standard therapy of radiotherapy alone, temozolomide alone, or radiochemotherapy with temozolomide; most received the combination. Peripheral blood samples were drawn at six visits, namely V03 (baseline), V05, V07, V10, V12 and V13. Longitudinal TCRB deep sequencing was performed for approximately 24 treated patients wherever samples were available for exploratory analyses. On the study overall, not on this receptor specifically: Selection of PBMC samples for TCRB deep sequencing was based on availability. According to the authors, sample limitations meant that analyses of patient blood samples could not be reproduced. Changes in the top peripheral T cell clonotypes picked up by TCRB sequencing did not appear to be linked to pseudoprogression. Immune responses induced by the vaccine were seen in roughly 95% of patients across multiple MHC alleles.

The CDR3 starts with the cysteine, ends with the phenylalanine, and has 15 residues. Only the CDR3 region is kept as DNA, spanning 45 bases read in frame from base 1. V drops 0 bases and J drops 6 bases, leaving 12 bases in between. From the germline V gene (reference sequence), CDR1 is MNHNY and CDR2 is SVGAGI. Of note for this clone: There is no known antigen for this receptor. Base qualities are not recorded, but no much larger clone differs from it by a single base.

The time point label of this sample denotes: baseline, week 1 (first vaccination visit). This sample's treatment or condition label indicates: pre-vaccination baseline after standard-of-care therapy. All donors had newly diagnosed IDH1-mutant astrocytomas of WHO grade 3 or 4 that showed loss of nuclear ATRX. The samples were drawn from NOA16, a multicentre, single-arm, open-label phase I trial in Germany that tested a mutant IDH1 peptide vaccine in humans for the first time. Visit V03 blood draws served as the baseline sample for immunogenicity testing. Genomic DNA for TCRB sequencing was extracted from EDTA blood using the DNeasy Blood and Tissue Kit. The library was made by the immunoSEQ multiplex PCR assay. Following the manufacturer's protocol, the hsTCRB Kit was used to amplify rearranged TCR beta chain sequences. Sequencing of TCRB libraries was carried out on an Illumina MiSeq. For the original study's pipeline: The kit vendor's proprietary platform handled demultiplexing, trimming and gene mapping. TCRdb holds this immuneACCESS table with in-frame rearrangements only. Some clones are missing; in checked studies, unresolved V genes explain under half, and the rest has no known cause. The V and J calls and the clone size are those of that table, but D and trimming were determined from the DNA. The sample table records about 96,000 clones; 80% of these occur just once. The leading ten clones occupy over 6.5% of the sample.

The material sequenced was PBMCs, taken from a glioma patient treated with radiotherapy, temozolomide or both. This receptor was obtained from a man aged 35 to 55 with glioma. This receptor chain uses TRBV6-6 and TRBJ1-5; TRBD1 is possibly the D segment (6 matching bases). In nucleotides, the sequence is TGTGCCAGCAGTTACTCGACAGGCCATGGTCAGCCCCAGCATTTT. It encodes CASSYSTGHGQPQHF.